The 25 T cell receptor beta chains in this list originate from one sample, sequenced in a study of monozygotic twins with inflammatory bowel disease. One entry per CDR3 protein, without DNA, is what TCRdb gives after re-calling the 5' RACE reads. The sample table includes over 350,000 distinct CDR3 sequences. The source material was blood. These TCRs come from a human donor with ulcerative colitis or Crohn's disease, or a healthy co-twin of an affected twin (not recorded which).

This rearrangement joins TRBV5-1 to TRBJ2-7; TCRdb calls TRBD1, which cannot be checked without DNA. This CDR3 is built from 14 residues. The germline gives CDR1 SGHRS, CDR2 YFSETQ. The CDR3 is CASSLGQGIGEQYF.

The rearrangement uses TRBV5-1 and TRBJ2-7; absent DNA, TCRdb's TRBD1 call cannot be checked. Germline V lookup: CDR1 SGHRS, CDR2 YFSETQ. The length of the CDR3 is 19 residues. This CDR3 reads CASSLNWAGRSSSSYEQYF.

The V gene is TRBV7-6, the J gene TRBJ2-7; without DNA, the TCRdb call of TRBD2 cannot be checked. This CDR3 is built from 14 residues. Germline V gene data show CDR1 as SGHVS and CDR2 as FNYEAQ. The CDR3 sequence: CASSTATSSYEQYF.

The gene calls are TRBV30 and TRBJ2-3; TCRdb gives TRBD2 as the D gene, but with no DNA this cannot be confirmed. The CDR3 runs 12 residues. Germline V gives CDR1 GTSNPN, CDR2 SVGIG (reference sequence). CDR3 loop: CAWRGGGNTQYF.

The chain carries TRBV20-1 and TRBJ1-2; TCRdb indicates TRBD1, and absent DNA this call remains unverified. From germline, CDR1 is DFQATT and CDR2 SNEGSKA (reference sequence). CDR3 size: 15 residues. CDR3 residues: CSASEARTGRSGYTF.

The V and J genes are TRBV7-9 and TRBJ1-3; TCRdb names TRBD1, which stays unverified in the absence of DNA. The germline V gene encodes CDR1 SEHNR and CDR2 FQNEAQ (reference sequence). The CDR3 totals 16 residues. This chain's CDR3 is CASSLERGTERNTIYF.

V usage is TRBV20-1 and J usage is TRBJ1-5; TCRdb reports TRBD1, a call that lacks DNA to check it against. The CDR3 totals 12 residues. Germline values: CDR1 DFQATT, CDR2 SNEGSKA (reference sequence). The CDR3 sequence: CSAVTGFRPQHF.

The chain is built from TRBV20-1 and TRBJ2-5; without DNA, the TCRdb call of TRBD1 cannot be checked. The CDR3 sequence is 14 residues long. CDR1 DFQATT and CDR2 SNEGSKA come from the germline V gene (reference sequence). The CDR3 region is CSARWGRAQETQYF.

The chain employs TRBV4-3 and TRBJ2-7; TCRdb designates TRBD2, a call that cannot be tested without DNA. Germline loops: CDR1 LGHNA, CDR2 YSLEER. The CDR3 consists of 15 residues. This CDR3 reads CASSQGRTPSYEQYF.

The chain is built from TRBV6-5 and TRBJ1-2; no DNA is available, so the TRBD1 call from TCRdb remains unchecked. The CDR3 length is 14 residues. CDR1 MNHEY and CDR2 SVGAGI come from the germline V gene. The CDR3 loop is CASSLTTGGLGYTF.

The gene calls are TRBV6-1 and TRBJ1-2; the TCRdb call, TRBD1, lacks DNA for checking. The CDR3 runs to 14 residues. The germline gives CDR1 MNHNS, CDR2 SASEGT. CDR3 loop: CASSEGDRVYGYTF.

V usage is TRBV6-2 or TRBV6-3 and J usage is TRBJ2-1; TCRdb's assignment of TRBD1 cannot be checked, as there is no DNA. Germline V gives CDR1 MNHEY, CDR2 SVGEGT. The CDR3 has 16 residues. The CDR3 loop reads CASSYGTGSSYNEQFF.

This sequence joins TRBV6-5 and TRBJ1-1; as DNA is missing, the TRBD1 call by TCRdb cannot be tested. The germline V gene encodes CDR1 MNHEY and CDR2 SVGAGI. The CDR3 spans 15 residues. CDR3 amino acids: CASSYYRDRPTEAFF.

CDR3 protein: CASSPRRPGQGNQPQHF. The J gene is TRBJ1-5, the V gene TRBV4-1; TCRdb picks TRBD1, but there is no DNA to check that call. There are 17 residues in the CDR3. Germline V CDR1 and CDR2: MGHRA, YSYEKL.

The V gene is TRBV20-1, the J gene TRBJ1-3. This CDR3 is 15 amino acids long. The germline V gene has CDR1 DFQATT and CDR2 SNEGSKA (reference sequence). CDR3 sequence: CSARDGATPGNTIYF.

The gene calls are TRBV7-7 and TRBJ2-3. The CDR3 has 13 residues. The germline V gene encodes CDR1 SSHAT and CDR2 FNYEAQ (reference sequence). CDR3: CASSLTWTDTQYF.

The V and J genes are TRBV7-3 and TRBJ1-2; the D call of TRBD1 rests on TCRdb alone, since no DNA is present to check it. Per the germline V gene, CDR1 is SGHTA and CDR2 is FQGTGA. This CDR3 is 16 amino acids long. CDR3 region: CASSLRDGRGNYGYTF.

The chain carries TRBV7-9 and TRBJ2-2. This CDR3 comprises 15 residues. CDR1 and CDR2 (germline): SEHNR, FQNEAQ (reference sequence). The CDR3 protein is CASSLRNMNTGELFF.

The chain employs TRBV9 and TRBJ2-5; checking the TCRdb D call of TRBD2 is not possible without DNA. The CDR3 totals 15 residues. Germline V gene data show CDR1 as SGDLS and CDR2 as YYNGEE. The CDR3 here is CASSVDRGGQETQYF.

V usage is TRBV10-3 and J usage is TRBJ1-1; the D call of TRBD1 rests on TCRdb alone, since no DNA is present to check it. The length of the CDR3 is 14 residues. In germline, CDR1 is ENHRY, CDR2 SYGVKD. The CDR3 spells CAISQWTGNAEAFF.

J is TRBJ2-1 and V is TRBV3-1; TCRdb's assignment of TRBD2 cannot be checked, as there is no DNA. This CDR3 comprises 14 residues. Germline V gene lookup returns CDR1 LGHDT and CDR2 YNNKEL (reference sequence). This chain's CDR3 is CASSQDPGRDEQFF.

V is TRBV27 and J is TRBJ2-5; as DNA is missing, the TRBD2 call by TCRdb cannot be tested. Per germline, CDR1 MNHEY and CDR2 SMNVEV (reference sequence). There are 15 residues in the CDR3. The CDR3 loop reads CASRDGLAGEETQYF.

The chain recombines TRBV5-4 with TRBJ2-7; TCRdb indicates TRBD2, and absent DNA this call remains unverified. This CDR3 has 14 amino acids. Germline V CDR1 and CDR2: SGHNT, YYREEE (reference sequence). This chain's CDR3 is CASSPTSGDNEQYF. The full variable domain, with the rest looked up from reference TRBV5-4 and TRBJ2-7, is ETGVTQSPTHLIKTRGQQVTLRCSSQSGHNTVSWYQQALGQGPQFIFQYYREEENGRGNFPPRFSGLQFPNYSSELNVNALELDDSALYLCASSPTSGDNEQYFGPGTRLTVT.

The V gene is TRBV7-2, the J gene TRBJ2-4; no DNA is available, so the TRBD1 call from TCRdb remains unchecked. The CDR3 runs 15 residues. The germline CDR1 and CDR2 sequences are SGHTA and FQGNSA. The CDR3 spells CASSLTGGAKNIQYF.

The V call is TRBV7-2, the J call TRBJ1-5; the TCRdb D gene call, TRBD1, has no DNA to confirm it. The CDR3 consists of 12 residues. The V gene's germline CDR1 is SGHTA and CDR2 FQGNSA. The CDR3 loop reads CASSLLGPPQHF. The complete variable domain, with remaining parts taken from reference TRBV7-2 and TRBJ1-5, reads GAGVSQSPSNKVTEKGKDVELRCDPISGHTALYWYRQSLGQGLEFLIYFQGNSAPDKSGLPSDRFSAERTGGSVSTLTIQRTQQEDSAVYLCASSLLGPPQHFGDGTRLSIL.